The clone carrying this T cell receptor beta chain was counted a few times. Its antigen is still unknown. The CDR3 loop spans 14 amino acids. The V and J ends lost 2 bases and 5 bases, in that order; junction bases with no gene match: 5. Germline V gives CDR1 SGHNT, CDR2 YYREEE (reference sequence). Described time point: after neoadjuvant nivolumab, at surgical resection. The data originate from a study of neoadjuvant anti-PD-1 for oral cavity cancer. Study summary: Patients mostly received three to four biweekly nivolumab doses at 3 mg/kg before surgery. Patients without progression received a fourth nivolumab dose around day 43, then surgical resection on days 50-56. Study-level points and caveats: Post-nivolumab, blood T cell clonality was significantly elevated in non-responders.

Clones were sequenced by immunoSEQ multiplex PCR, and TCRdb holds only the in-frame ones, with some missing. The table shows roughly 40,000 clones, with 77% occurring only once. The material was PBMCs, obtained after nivolumab (anti-PD-1) treatment. The J gene is TRBJ2-5, the V gene TRBV5-4; 8 bases line up with TRBD2. This TCR derives from a person between 35 and 79 years old with oral cavity squamous cell carcinoma. The CDR3 region is CASSFRSGGETQYF. Written as DNA, the CDR3 is TGTGCCAGCAGCTTTCGGAGCGGGGGTGAGACCCAGTACTTC.